This T cell receptor (beta chain) appears in the sequencing data of a study of a mutant IDH1 vaccine in newly diagnosed glioma. General study findings and limits: Vaccine-induced immune responses occurred in more than 80% of patients.

Concerning this clone itself: What it binds is not known.

Libraries were prepared by immunoSEQ multiplex PCR; TCRdb keeps only in-frame clonotypes and omits some of them. The sample has 75,000 to 100,000 clones, roughly four fifths seen once. Indicated time point: baseline, week 1 (first vaccination visit). Treatment of the sample: pre-vaccination baseline after standard-of-care therapy. The ends were cut back, 6 bases at V and 2 bases at J, with 10 bases in the middle. Germline values: CDR1 SEHNR, CDR2 FQNEAQ (reference sequence). This CDR3 is built from 14 residues. The sequence came from a man in his forties with glioma. Some clones in this sample may be carry-over from other donors' samples. Sample: PBMCs, taken from a glioma patient treated with radiotherapy, temozolomide or both. V gene TRBV7-9 combines with J gene TRBJ2-2; possible D gene TRBD1, 6 bases. The DNA for the CDR3 is TGTGCCAGCAGGAAGGACAGTAACACCGGGGAGCTGTTTTTT. This sequence encodes CASRKDSNTGELFF.